These 10 T cell receptor beta chains came from one sample sequenced in a study of blood T cell repertoires in COVID-19. The protocol was immunoSEQ multiplex PCR, while the TCRdb copy is restricted to in-frame clones and leaves out a portion. The sample has under 500,000 clones, 70% to 90% seen once; the top ten hold nearly 2%. Sequencing was carried out using PBMCs or T cells enriched from blood (not recorded which). These receptors came from a young woman with acute COVID-19.

The rearrangement uses TRBV29-1 and TRBJ2-5, with 9 bases aligning to TRBD2. The CDR3 is 15 residues long. Germline CDR1 reads SQVTM; CDR2 reads ANQGSEA. With V trimmed by 0 bases and J by 10 bases, 12 bases remained unmatched. In DNA, the CDR3 is TGCAGCGTTGAAGATCGGTCTAGCGGGAATGATGACCAGTACTTC. Encoded protein: CSVEDRSSGNDDQYF.

This clone has only one observation. V and J are TRBV7-9 and TRBJ1-4; D not resolved. V was shortened by 1 base and J by 6 bases, with 15 bases between the two germline ends. Germline loops: CDR1 SEHNR, CDR2 FQNEAQ (reference sequence). CDR3 length equals 16 residues. The CDR3 nucleotides are TGTGCCAGCAGCTTAGGTTTGGGGAGTGAGCATGAAAAACTGTTTTTT. Translating it yields CASSLGLGSEHEKLFF. Combining the CDR3 with reference TRBV7-9 and TRBJ1-4 gives the whole variable domain DTGVSQNPRHKITKRGQNVTFRCDPISEHNRLYWYRQTLGQGPEFLTYFQNEAQLEKSRLLSDRFSAERPKGSFSTLEIQRTEQGDSAMYLCASSLGLGSEHEKLFFGSGTQLSVL.

The J gene is TRBJ2-7, the V gene TRBV9; 9 nucleotides line up with TRBD2. This CDR3 contains 16 residues. V shed 0 bases and J 2 bases; nucleotides not matched to a gene: 6. Germline CDR1 SGDLS, CDR2 YYNGEE. CDR3 amino acids: CASSVAETSGTYEQYF. DNA for the CDR3: TGTGCCAGCAGCGTAGCTGAGACTAGCGGAACCTACGAGCAGTACTTC.

Here the CDR3 DNA reads TGTGCCAGCAGTGAAGCGCTAGGGGTTGGTTCACCCCTCCACTTT. This codes for CASSEALGVGSPLHF. The J gene is TRBJ1-6, the V gene TRBV2; tentative D call: TRBD1 (5 bases). The CDR3 has 15 amino acids. Trimming stripped 0 bases from V and 9 bases from J, with 12 bases between. Germline CDR1 and CDR2: SNHLY and FYNNEI.

The chain couples TRBV4-1 to TRBJ2-5; the D gene is possibly TRBD2 (6 bases). The germline CDR1 and CDR2 sequences are MGHRA and YSYEKL. The V gene lost 4 bases and the J gene lost 5 bases, with 11 bases spanning the gap. This CDR3 has 13 amino acids. The DNA of the CDR3 is TGCGCCAGCAGCCGAGGACTAATGGAGACCCAGTACTTC. Protein: CASSRGLMETQYF.

V usage is TRBV5-1 and J usage is TRBJ2-5; 12 bases are shared with TRBD2. The CDR3 spans 15 residues. The germline gives CDR1 SGHRS, CDR2 YFSETQ. V was clipped by 4 bases and J by 3 bases; unmatched bases: 4. CDR3 loop: CASSPASGGEETQYF. The DNA of the CDR3 is TGCGCCAGCAGCCCCGCTAGCGGGGGGGAAGAGACCCAGTACTTC.

Only a few counts were recorded for this clone. The chain joins TRBV9 to TRBJ1-6, with D uncertain. In germline, CDR1 is SGDLS, CDR2 YYNGEE. The CDR3 extends over 12 amino acids. V was cut by 3 bases and J by 10 bases, with 8 bases left in between. The CDR3 loop is CASSAEGSPLHF. Written as DNA, the CDR3 is TGTGCCAGCAGCGCCGAGGGATCACCCCTCCACTTT.

Only one count was recorded for this clone. The V and J genes are TRBV18 and TRBJ2-7; no firm D call. In germline, CDR1 is KGHSH, CDR2 LQKENI. This CDR3 region has 12 residues. Trimming cost V 3 bases and J 4 bases, with 7 bases left between them. CDR3 sequence: CASSPSVYEQYF. DNA for the CDR3: TGTGCCAGCTCACCGTCCGTATACGAGCAGTACTTC.

This clone has a single count. The chain has TRBV6-5 and TRBJ1-3; unclear D gene. The CDR3 extends over 14 amino acids. V shed 5 bases and J shed 2 bases, with 10 bases lying between them. Germline values: CDR1 MNHEY, CDR2 SVGAGI. CDR3 in DNA: TGTGCCAGCAGTCCCCGGGGTACTGGAAACACCATATATTTT. Protein product: CASSPRGTGNTIYF.

The chain combines TRBV27 with TRBJ2-1; 10 positions agree with TRBD2. This CDR3 comprises 16 residues. The ends lost 1 base at V and 4 bases at J; junction bases unmatched: 4. In germline, CDR1 is MNHEY, CDR2 SMNVEV (reference sequence). DNA for the CDR3: TGTGCCAGCAGTTTATGGAGACTAGCGGGTTACAATGAGCAGTTCTTC. This codes for CASSLWRLAGYNEQFF.